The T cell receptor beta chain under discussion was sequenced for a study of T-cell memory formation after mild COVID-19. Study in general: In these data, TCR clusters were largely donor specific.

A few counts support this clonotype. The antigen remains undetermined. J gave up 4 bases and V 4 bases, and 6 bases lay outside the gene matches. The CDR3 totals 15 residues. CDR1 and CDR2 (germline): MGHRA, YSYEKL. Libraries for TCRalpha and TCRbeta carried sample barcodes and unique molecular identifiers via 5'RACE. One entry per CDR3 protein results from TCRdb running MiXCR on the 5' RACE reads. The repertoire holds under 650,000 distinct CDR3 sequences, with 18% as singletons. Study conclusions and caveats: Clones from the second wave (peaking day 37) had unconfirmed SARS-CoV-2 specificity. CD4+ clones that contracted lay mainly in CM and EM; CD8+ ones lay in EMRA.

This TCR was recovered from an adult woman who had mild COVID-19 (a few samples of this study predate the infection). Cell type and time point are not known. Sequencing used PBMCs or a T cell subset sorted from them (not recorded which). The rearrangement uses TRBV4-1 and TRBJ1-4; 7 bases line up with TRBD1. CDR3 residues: CASSRWTGNNEKLFF. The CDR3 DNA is TGCGCCAGCAGCCGCTGGACAGGCAATAATGAAAAACTGTTTTTT.